This T cell receptor beta chain was recovered during a study of Ad26.COV2.S vaccination and SARS-CoV-2 variants. Libraries were prepared by immunoSEQ multiplex PCR; TCRdb keeps only in-frame clonotypes and omits some of them. The sample holds about 420,000 clones; 88% are singletons and the top ten take around 3.6%. Study-level results: Analytic work on TCR breadth and depth might have understated the full extent of total T cell responses. Non-spike TCR breadth did not differ much between vaccine and placebo recipients. Ad26.COV2.S recipients had broader spike-specific TCRs (P = 0.0014).

On this clone: No antigen is known for it.

The treatment is: 15 to 20 received Ad26.COV2.S at low or high dose, single or two shots; roughly 5 received placebo; per-sample allocation not given. Specimens were obtained on day 63 following the first vaccine or placebo injection. Immunization relied on an Ad26 vector, which expressed Wuhan-strain SARS-CoV-2 spike. V was pared by 9 bases and J by 5 bases, with 6 bases of the junction left unmatched. Germline CDR1 LNHDA, CDR2 SQIVND (reference sequence). This CDR3 is built from 13 residues. The TCR originated in a person between 18 and 65 years old who received the Ad26.COV2.S COVID-19 vaccine or a placebo. This chain links TRBV19 with TRBJ1-4; 7 bases agree with TRBD1. The sample in question was peripheral blood, obtained in a trial of Ad26.COV2.S vaccine versus placebo. CDR3 nucleotides: TGTGCCAGCGGACAGGCTCGAAATGAAAAACTGTTTTTT. Protein sequence: CASGQARNEKLFF.